A selection of T cell receptor beta chains follows, all from one sample in a study of blood T cell repertoires in COVID-19. Generated by immunoSEQ multiplex PCR, the TCRdb table keeps only in-frame clones and is missing some. The table has around 100,000 clones, 87% seen once. The sample taken for sequencing was peripheral blood. The receptors shown here come from a human donor in a cohort sampled during active COVID-19. Each CDR3 is given with its conserved first and last residue. A D gene is named only where the DNA matches it firmly. Clone size is shown for a subset of rows, as once, few, many or a class of expanded clone.

V gene,D gene,clone size,J gene,CDR3 protein,CDR3 DNA
TRBV10-3,-,-,TRBJ2-1,CAISEPAYNEQFF,TGTGCCATCAGTGAGCCTGCCTACAATGAGCAGTTCTTC
TRBV27,-,-,TRBJ1-5,CASSPTRGQPQHF,TGTGCCAGCAGTCCGACCCGGGGTCAGCCCCAGCATTTT
TRBV5-1,-,-,TRBJ2-1,CASSFSPGVENEQFF,TGCGCCAGCAGCTTTTCCCCAGGGGTGGAGAATGAGCAGTTCTTC
TRBV6-6,TRBD1,-,TRBJ1-2,CASSSGQDNYGYTF,TGTGCCAGCAGTTCGGGACAGGACAACTATGGCTACACCTTC
TRBV3-1/TRBV3-2,-,-,TRBJ2-1,CASSETPLVNEQFF,TGTGCCAGCAGCGAAACGCCCTTAGTAAATGAGCAGTTCTTC
TRBV5-6,-,-,TRBJ2-2,CASSFLGDGQNTGELFF,TGTGCCAGCAGCTTCCTTGGAGATGGACAGAACACCGGGGAGCTGTTTTTT
TRBV24-1,TRBD2,-,TRBJ2-1,CATSDSGGYYNEQFF,TGTGCCACCAGTGATAGCGGGGGGTACTACAATGAGCAGTTCTTC
TRBV11-2,-,-,TRBJ2-1,CASRSLWVGSHNEQFF,TGTGCCAGCAGATCCTTATGGGTAGGTAGCCACAATGAGCAGTTCTTC
TRBV19,-,-,TRBJ1-1,CASRQRVATEAFF,TGTGCCAGTAGGCAACGGGTGGCTACTGAAGCTTTCTTT
TRBV6-5,-,-,TRBJ1-5,CASSQFQGIRPQHF,TGTGCCAGCAGCCAATTCCAGGGTATACGGCCCCAGCATTTT
TRBV2,-,-,TRBJ1-1,CASSEWHGGRATEAFF,TGTGCCAGCAGTGAATGGCACGGAGGGAGGGCCACTGAAGCTTTCTTT
TRBV30,TRBD1,-,TRBJ1-5,CAWSAPGGQPQHF,TGTGCCTGGAGTGCCCCAGGGGGTCAGCCCCAGCATTTT
TRBV7-3,TRBD2,-,TRBJ2-1,CASSQSGRSDEQFF,TGTGCCAGCAGTCAAAGCGGGAGGTCCGATGAGCAGTTCTTC
TRBV4-3,TRBD2,once,TRBJ2-1,CASSHRQLAGGYNEQFF,TGCGCCAGCAGCCATCGACAGTTAGCGGGAGGCTACAATGAGCAGTTCTTC
TRBV4-1,-,-,TRBJ2-7,CASSPATSGYEQYF,TGCGCCAGCAGCCCAGCCACCAGCGGCTACGAGCAGTACTTC
TRBV11-2,-,-,TRBJ2-1,CASSLMDSYNEQFF,TGTGCCAGCAGCTTAATGGACTCATACAATGAGCAGTTCTTC
TRBV30,-,-,TRBJ2-1,CAWRPGGEQFF,TGTGCCTGGAGGCCCGGAGGTGAGCAGTTCTTC
TRBV7-9,-,few,TRBJ2-5,CASSPEGGGRMQTQYF,TGTGCCAGCAGCCCCGAAGGGGGCGGGAGGATGCAGACCCAGTACTTC
TRBV9,TRBD2,once,TRBJ2-1,CASSEREGTYNEQFF,TGTGCCAGCAGCGAGCGGGAGGGGACCTACAATGAGCAGTTCTTC
TRBV13,TRBD2,-,TRBJ2-1,CASSMEGTSGKSEQFF,TGTGCCAGCAGCATGGAGGGGACTAGCGGGAAAAGTGAGCAGTTCTTC
TRBV11-2,TRBD2,-,TRBJ2-7,CASSFTSERQYF,TGTGCCAGCAGCTTCACTAGCGAGCGACAGTACTTC
TRBV7-2,TRBD2,-,TRBJ2-1,CASSLAFGLAGDNEQFF,TGTGCCAGCAGCTTAGCCTTCGGACTAGCGGGAGACAATGAGCAGTTCTTC
TRBV5-1,TRBD1,once,TRBJ1-2,CASSLGRGTNYGYTF,TGCGCCAGCAGCTTGGGCAGGGGGACTAACTATGGCTACACCTTC
TRBV6-5,-,once,TRBJ1-1,CASSSGTNTEAFF,TGTGCCAGCAGTTCCGGGACAAACACTGAAGCTTTCTTT
TRBV4-1,-,-,TRBJ2-2,CASSQDSTGELFF,TGCGCCAGCAGCCAAGACAGCACCGGGGAGCTGTTTTTT
TRBV19,-,-,TRBJ2-3,CASTPDTATDTQYF,TGTGCCAGTACCCCGGACACGGCCACAGATACGCAGTATTTT
TRBV28,TRBD1,-,TRBJ2-5,CASIARGRGETQYF,TGTGCCAGCATCGCGAGGGGGCGCGGGGAGACCCAGTACTTC
TRBV6-2/TRBV6-3,-,few,TRBJ2-7,CASSYSGLPQTHWEQYF,TGTGCCAGCAGTTACTCCGGACTACCCCAGACCCACTGGGAGCAGTACTTC
TRBV19,TRBD2,-,TRBJ2-5,CASTSGRAGETQYF,TGTGCCAGCACTAGCGGGAGGGCCGGAGAGACCCAGTACTTC
TRBV5-1,TRBD2,-,TRBJ2-7,CASSLTSGTYEQYF,TGCGCCAGCAGCTTGACTAGCGGAACCTACGAGCAGTACTTC
TRBV24-1,-,-,TRBJ2-1,CATSDLRDIYNEQFF,TGTGCCACCAGTGATTTGAGGGACATCTACAATGAGCAGTTCTTC
TRBV18,TRBD2,-,TRBJ2-2,CASSPLAGNTGELFF,TGTGCCAGCTCACCACTAGCGGGTAACACCGGGGAGCTGTTTTTT
TRBV5-8,TRBD2,-,TRBJ2-1,CASTPAGTSGGSEQFF,TGTGCCAGCACCCCAGCCGGGACTAGCGGGGGGAGTGAGCAGTTCTTC
TRBV9,TRBD2,-,TRBJ2-1,CASSVGTSGDYNEQFF,TGTGCCAGCAGCGTAGGGACTAGCGGAGATTACAATGAGCAGTTCTTC
TRBV6-6,-,-,TRBJ1-2,CASSLDSYGYTF,TGTGCCAGCAGCTTGGACAGCTATGGCTACACCTTC
TRBV4-3,TRBD1,-,TRBJ1-2,CASSLGQGVRGYTF,TGCGCCAGCAGCTTGGGACAGGGAGTACGGGGCTACACCTTC
TRBV19,TRBD1,-,TRBJ1-1,CASSIAPGQAGSEAFF,TGTGCCAGTAGTATAGCGCCGGGACAGGCGGGGTCTGAAGCTTTCTTT
TRBV29-1,-,-,TRBJ1-5,CSVEEQSNQPQHF,TGCAGCGTTGAAGAACAGTCCAATCAGCCCCAGCATTTT
TRBV5-4,-,-,TRBJ2-2,CASSGLSTGELFF,TGTGCCAGCAGCGGCTTGTCCACCGGGGAGCTGTTTTTT
TRBV12-5,-,-,TRBJ2-1,CASGLVRQVNEQFF,TGTGCTAGTGGTTTGGTGAGACAGGTCAATGAGCAGTTCTTC
TRBV6-6,-,-,TRBJ2-1,CASSSAGYWQFF,TGTGCCAGCAGTTCCGCAGGGTATTGGCAGTTCTTC
TRBV28,-,few,TRBJ1-2,CASSLDSNYGYTF,TGTGCCAGCAGTTTGGACAGTAACTATGGCTACACCTTC
TRBV5-6,-,once,TRBJ1-1,CASSWSTTEAFF,TGTGCCAGCAGCTGGAGTACCACTGAAGCTTTCTTT
TRBV3-1/TRBV3-2,-,-,TRBJ1-2,CASSQERTGYTF,TGTGCCAGCAGCCAAGAAAGAACAGGCTACACCTTC
TRBV30,TRBD1,-,TRBJ1-6,CAWGKGQLNSPLHF,TGTGCCTGGGGGAAGGGACAGCTAAATTCACCCCTCCACTTT
TRBV19,-,-,TRBJ1-3,CASTEGGGTGNTIYF,TGTGCCAGTACCGAGGGCGGGGGAACTGGAAACACCATATATTTT